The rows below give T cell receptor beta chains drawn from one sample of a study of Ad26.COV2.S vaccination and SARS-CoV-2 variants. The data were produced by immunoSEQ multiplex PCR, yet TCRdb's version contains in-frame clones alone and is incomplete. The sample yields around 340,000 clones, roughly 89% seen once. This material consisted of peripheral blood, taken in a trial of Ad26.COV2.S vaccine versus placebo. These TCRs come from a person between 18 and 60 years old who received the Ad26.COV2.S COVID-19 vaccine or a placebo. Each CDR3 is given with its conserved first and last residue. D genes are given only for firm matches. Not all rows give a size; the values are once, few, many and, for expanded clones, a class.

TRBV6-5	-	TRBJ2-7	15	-	CASRDGGSRPYEQYF	TGTGCCAGCAGGGACGGCGGGTCACGACCCTACGAGCAGTACTTC
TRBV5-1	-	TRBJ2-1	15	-	CASSLSVGPNNEQFF	TGCGCCAGCAGCTTGTCGGTGGGCCCGAACAATGAGCAGTTCTTC
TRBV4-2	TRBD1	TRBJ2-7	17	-	CASSRAHRDSSSYEQYF	TGTGCCAGCAGCCGAGCCCACCGGGACAGTAGCTCCTACGAGCAGTACTTC
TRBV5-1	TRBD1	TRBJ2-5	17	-	CASSAAHWAGGLETQYF	TGCGCCAGCAGCGCCGCTCATTGGGCAGGGGGTCTTGAGACCCAGTACTTC
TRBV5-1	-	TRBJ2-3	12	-	CASRGSGDTQYF	TGCGCCAGCAGGGGTAGTGGAGATACGCAGTATTTT
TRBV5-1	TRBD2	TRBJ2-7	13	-	CASSTGGPGEQYF	TGCGCCAGCAGCACGGGAGGGCCCGGCGAGCAGTACTTC
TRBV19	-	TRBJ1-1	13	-	CASSIGGGTEAFF	TGTGCCAGTAGTATAGGAGGAGGCACTGAAGCTTTCTTT
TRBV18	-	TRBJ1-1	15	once	CASSDRTVSRTEAFF	TGTGCCAGCTCTGATCGGACAGTAAGTCGGACTGAAGCTTTCTTT
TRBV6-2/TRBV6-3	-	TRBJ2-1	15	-	CASSYIRGEYNEQFF	TGTGCCAGCAGTTACATCCGCGGGGAGTACAATGAGCAGTTCTTC
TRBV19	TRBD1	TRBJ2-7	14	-	CASSISGGTYEQYF	TGTGCCAGTAGTATCTCAGGGGGAACCTACGAGCAGTACTTC
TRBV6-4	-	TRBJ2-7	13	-	CANRWGPSNEQYF	TGTGCCAACCGATGGGGTCCATCCAACGAGCAGTACTTC
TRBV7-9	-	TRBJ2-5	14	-	CASSLAGGAETQYF	TGTGCCAGCAGCTTAGCAGGGGGGGCAGAGACCCAGTACTTC
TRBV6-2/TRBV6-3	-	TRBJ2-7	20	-	CASSASVRRAEGAHFYEQYF	TGTGCCAGCAGCGCGAGTGTGAGGAGGGCGGAGGGGGCCCATTTTTACGAGCAGTACTTC
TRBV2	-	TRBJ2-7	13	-	CASSEAGLYEQYF	TGTGCCAGCAGTGAGGCCGGACTGTACGAGCAGTACTTC
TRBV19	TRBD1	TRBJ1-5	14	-	CASTVTGGGQAQHF	TGTGCCAGTACTGTGACAGGGGGCGGTCAGGCCCAGCATTTT
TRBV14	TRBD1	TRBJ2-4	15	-	CASSQVGGTGVIQYF	TGTGCCAGCAGCCAAGTCGGCGGGACAGGGGTCATTCAGTACTTC
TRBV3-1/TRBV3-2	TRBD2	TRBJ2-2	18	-	CASSPELSGGAVGGELFF	TGTGCCAGCAGCCCGGAACTAAGCGGGGGGGCCGTCGGCGGGGAGCTGTTTTTT
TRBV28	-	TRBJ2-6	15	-	CASSSEFSGANVLTF	TGTGCCAGCAGCTCCGAATTCTCTGGGGCCAACGTCCTGACTTTC
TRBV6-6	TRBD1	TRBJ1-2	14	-	CASSYGQGAGGYTF	TGTGCCAGCAGTTACGGGCAGGGGGCGGGAGGCTACACCTTC
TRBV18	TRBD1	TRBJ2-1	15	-	CASSLPGQGYNEQFF	TGTGCCAGCTCACTCCCGGGACAGGGATACAATGAGCAGTTCTTC
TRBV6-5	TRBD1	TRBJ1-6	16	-	CASSYLDRLGNSPLHF	TGTGCCAGCAGTTATTTGGACAGGCTGGGTAATTCACCCCTCCACTTT
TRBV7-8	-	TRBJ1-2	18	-	CASSRRLNLIGGNYGYTF	TGTGCCAGCAGCCGTCGACTCAATCTCATTGGCGGGAACTATGGCTACACCTTC